These 14 T cell receptor beta chains share one sample of origin, sequenced in a study of blood T cells in healthy people across ages. A J-beta primer mix and a sample-barcoded 5' primer were used in a second PCR of about 6 to 12 cycles. TCRdb processed the 5' RACE reads anew with MiXCR; each CDR3 protein has one entry. Among roughly 800,000 distinct CDR3 sequences listed, roughly 60% were seen once. Sequencing used blood. The origin of the receptors is a man aged 25-40 years in good health.

This chain links TRBV20-1 with TRBJ1-1; 8 nucleotides align to TRBD1. Losses at the gene ends were 0 bases for V and 11 bases for J; bases not matched to a gene: 14. CDR3 length: 15 residues. Germline assignment: CDR1 DFQATT and CDR2 SNEGSKA (reference sequence). CDR3 amino acids: CSARDRVVFRGPAFF. CDR3 DNA sequence: TGCAGTGCTAGAGATCGAGTCGTCTTCAGGGGGCCCGCTTTCTTT.

The V and J genes are TRBV5-1 and TRBJ2-3; 11 bases align to TRBD1. This CDR3 is built from 15 residues. Germline CDR1 and CDR2: SGHRS and YFSETQ. The V segment lost 4 bases and the J segment 5 bases; nucleotides outside the gene matches: 6. CDR3: CASSKTDRGLDTQYF. In DNA form, the CDR3 reads TGCGCCAGCAGCAAAACGGACAGGGGGCTAGATACGCAGTATTTT.

The chain carries TRBV12-5 and TRBJ2-6, with D hard to call. This CDR3 has 17 residues. Trimming cost V 2 bases and J 2 bases, with 13 bases left between them. The germline gives CDR1 LGHNT, CDR2 FRNRAP. The DNA for the CDR3 is TGTGCTAGTGGTTTGTCACCCGACCTTCCTGGGGCCAACGTCCTGACTTTC. It encodes CASGLSPDLPGANVLTF.

CDR3 residues: CASSDTTVDTQYF. DNA for the CDR3: TGTGCCAGCAGCGACACGACCGTAGATACGCAGTATTTT. V usage is TRBV3-1 and J usage is TRBJ2-3; D not certain. Trimming stripped 5 bases from V and 5 bases from J, with 11 bases between. This CDR3 contains 13 residues. Germline V gene sequence: CDR1 LGHDT, CDR2 YNNKEL (reference sequence).

The gene calls are TRBV2 and TRBJ1-2; a possible D gene is TRBD1 (6 bases). V dropped 7 bases and J dropped 4 bases, with 13 bases sitting between them. The CDR3 extends over 13 amino acids. CDR1 is SNHLY and CDR2 is FYNNEI in the germline V gene. CDR3 sequence reads: CASIRGQSYGYTF. The CDR3 bases are TGTGCCAGCATTCGTGGACAGAGCTATGGCTACACCTTC.

This chain uses TRBV5-1 with TRBJ2-1, with 11 bases lining up with TRBD2. V shed 0 bases, J shed 8 bases, and the junction held 7 bases outside the gene matches. Germline lookup yields CDR1 SGHRS and CDR2 YFSETQ. This CDR3 region has 16 residues. Here the CDR3 reads CASSLVVLAGGYEQFF. DNA of the CDR3: TGCGCCAGCAGCTTGGTGGTTCTAGCGGGGGGTTATGAGCAGTTCTTC.

This sequence joins TRBV12-5 and TRBJ2-2; a possible D gene is TRBD1 (6 bases). Deletions cut 7 bases from V and 5 bases from J, with 11 bases between. In germline, CDR1 is LGHNT, CDR2 FRNRAP. This CDR3 contains 13 residues. The CDR3 nucleotides are TGTGCTAGTGTCACAGGGAGTACCGGGGAGCTGTTTTTT. Its protein is CASVTGSTGELFF.

The CDR3 spells CASVGTDIQYF. The DNA of the CDR3 is TGTGCCAGCGTCGGGACGGACATTCAGTACTTC. The chain combines TRBV2 with TRBJ2-4; D tentatively reads TRBD1 or TRBD2 (5 bases each). CDR1 is SNHLY, CDR2 FYNNEI, per germline. The CDR3 is 11 residues long. V gave up 8 bases and J gave up 8 bases, with 10 bases separating them.

This clonotype was counted between two and nine times. V and J are TRBV7-2 and TRBJ2-5, with TRBD2 as a possible D gene (6 bases). Looked up from germline, CDR1 is SGHTA and CDR2 is FQGNSA. The ends were cut back, 1 base at V and 5 bases at J, with 14 bases in the middle. The CDR3 runs to 15 residues. The CDR3 DNA sequence: TGTGCCAGCAGCTTAGATGGGTCCGGAGGGGAGACCCAGTACTTC. Translating it yields CASSLDGSGGETQYF. Combining the CDR3 with reference TRBV7-2 and TRBJ2-5 gives the whole variable domain GAGVSQSPSNKVTEKGKDVELRCDPISGHTALYWYRQSLGQGLEFLIYFQGNSAPDKSGLPSDRFSAERTGGSVSTLTIQRTQQEDSAVYLCASSLDGSGGETQYFGPGTRLLVL.

The gene calls are TRBV6-5 and TRBJ2-5, with 7 bases fitting TRBD2. Looked up from germline, CDR1 is MNHEY and CDR2 is SVGAGI. After removal of 10 bases from V and 5 bases from J, the junction contained 16 bases not matched to a gene. The CDR3 runs to 15 residues. As DNA, the CDR3 is TGTGCCATCGGCGGGGGTGCTGGCGGTAGGGAGACCCAGTACTTC. Translation gives CAIGGGAGGRETQYF.

The chain couples TRBV12-3 or TRBV12-4 to TRBJ2-6, with 7 bases identical to TRBD2. The CDR3 is made up of 16 amino acids. V lost 5 bases and J lost 4; bases outside the gene matches: 8. The CDR3 spells CASSAAGTRGANVLTF. The CDR3 DNA sequence: TGTGCCAGCAGTGCAGCGGGGACGAGAGGGGCCAACGTCCTGACTTTC.

The chain carries TRBV4-1 and TRBJ2-3; a possible D gene is TRBD2 (6 bases). Germline V gene lookup returns CDR1 MGHRA and CDR2 YSYEKL. The CDR3 totals 14 residues. V was cut by 1 base and J by 6 bases, with 11 bases left in between. CDR3 region: CASSQGRAADTQYF. The DNA of the CDR3 is TGCGCCAGCAGCCAAGGGAGGGCCGCCGATACGCAGTATTTT.

The chain combines TRBV5-1 with TRBJ2-1; 7 bases agree with TRBD2. Germline CDR1 reads SGHRS; CDR2 reads YFSETQ. The CDR3 extends over 17 amino acids. The V gene end was trimmed by 0 bases and the J gene end by 5 bases; junction bases not matched to a gene: 11. CDR3 protein: CASSLDQGGGIDNEQFF. The CDR3 DNA follows: TGCGCCAGCAGCTTGGATCAGGGCGGGGGAATTGACAATGAGCAGTTCTTC.

V usage is TRBV7-3 and J usage is TRBJ2-5, with 7 bases matching TRBD1. V was pared by 4 bases and J by 4 bases, with 9 bases of the junction left unmatched. The germline V gene encodes CDR1 SGHTA and CDR2 FQGTGA. The CDR3 is 15 residues long. As DNA, the CDR3 is TGTGCCAGCAGCTCACCTAGAGCAGGGGGAGAGACCCAGTACTTC. This gives the protein CASSSPRAGGETQYF.